This TCR beta chain was sequenced during a study of cytomegalovirus exposure and HLA in healthy donors. At the level of the study: Membership in the Caucasian-associated ancestry cluster was found for around 85% of approximately 380 genotyped donors. Study-wide results and caveats: Further analysis, carried out later, found HLA-associated TCR beta chains more clonally expanded than equally common other chains.

Germline lookup yields CDR1 SNHLY and CDR2 FYNNEI. The CDR3 covers 12 residues. V lost 6 bases and J lost 5, with 10 bases in between. PCR was performed using 60 Vbeta and 13 Jbeta primers. Repertoires were generated with immunoSEQ multiplex PCR, while TCRdb's copy carries only in-frame clones and drops some. The data show 280,000 or so clones, 80% to 90% seen once. On this clone: As yet, its antigen is unknown.

The specimen was PBMCs. The chain uses TRBV2 and TRBJ1-2, with D perhaps matching TRBD1 (5 bases). This receptor was identified in a woman between 18 and 29 years old in good health and CMV-seronegative. CDR3: CASRTDTYGYTF. The CDR3 DNA follows: TGTGCCAGCAGGACGGACACGTATGGCTACACCTTC.